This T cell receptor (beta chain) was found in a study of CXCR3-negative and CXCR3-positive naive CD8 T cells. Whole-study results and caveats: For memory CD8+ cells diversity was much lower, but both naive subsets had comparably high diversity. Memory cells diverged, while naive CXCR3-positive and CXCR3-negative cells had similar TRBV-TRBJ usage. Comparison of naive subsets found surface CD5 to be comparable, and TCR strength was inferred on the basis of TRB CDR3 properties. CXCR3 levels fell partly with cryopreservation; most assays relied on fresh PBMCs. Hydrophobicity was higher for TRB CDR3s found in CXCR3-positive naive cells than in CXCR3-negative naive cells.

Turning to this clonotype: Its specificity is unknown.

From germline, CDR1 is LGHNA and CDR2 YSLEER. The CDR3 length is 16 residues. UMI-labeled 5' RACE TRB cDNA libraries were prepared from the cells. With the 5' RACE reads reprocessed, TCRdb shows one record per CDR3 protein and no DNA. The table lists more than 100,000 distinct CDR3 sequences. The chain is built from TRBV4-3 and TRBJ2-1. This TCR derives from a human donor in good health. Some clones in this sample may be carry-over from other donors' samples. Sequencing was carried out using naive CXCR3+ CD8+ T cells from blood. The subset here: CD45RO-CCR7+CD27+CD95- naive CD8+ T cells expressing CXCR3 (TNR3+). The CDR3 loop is CASSQSVAEQVAEQFF.